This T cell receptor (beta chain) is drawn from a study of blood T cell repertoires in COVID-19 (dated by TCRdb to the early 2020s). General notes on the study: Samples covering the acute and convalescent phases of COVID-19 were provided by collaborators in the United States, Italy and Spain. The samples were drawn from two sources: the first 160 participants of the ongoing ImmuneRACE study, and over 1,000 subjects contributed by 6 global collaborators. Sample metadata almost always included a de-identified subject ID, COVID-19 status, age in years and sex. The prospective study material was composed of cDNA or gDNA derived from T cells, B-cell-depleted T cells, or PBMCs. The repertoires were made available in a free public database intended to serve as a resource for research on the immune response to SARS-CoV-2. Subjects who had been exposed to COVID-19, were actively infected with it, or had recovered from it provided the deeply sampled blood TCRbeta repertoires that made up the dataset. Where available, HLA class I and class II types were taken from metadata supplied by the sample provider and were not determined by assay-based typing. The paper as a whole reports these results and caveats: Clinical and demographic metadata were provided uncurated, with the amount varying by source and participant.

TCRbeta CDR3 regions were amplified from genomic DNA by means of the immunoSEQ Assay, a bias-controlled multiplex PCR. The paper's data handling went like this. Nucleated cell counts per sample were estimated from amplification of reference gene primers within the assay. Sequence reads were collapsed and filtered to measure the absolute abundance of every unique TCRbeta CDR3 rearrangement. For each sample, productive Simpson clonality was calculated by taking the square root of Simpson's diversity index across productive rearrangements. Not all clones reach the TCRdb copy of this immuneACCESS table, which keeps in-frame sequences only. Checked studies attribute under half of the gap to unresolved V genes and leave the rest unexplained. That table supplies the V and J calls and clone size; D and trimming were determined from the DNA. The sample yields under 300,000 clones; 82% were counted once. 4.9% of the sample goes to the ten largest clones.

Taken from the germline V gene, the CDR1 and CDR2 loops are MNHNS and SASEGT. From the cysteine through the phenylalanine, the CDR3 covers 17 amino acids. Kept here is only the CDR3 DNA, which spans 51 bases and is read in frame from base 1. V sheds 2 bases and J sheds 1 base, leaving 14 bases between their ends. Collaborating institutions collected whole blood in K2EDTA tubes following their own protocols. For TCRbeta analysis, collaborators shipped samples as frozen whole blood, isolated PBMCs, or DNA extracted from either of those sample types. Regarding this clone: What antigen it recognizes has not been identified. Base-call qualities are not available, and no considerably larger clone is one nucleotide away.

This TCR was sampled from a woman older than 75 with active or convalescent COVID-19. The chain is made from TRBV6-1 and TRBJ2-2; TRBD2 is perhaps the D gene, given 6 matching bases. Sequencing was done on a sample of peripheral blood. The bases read TGTGCCAGCAGTGAATTTGTGGGCGGGGAGAACACCGGGGAGCTGTTTTTT. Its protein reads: CASSEFVGGENTGELFF.